The sample holds many counts of the clone carrying this T cell receptor beta chain. The antigen is unknown. The data derive from a study of human T cells and chemical hapten exposure. Findings and limits, study-wide: The study found that PT1 expanded TCR counts correlated positively with patch test score.

TCRdb redid the calling of the RACE reads with MiXCR, one entry per CDR3 protein. Of about 98,000 distinct CDR3 sequences listed, 10% to 11% were seen once; the top ten hold approximately 3.1%. The time point is: pre-sensitization, week 0. Treatment noted: therapeutic diphenylcyclopropenone sensitization with weekly scalp DPC. Sequences were derived from whole blood, sampled in connection with sensitization to the hapten diphenylcyclopropenone (DPC). The receptor's source is a woman aged 55-70 years with alopecia areata. Some clones in this sample may be carry-over from other donors' samples.

The CDR3 sequence: CAWSPPATDTQYF. The CDR3 DNA is TGTGCCTGGAGCCCCCCGGCTACAGATACGCAGTATTTT. The chain carries TRBV30 and TRBJ2-3, with D unresolved. V was pared by 3 bases and J by 3 bases, with 10 bases between. The CDR3 sequence is 13 residues long. Germline V lookup: CDR1 GTSNPN, CDR2 SVGIG (reference sequence). Full variable domain (rest looked up from reference TRBV30 and TRBJ2-3): SQTIHQWPATLVQPVGSPLSLECTVEGTSNPNLYWYRQAAGRGLQLLFYSVGIGQISSEVPQNLSASRPQDRQFILSSKKLLLSDSGFYLCAWSPPATDTQYFGPGTRLTVL.